Listed below are T cell receptor beta chains from one sample, sequenced in a study of blood T cell repertoires in COVID-19. Sequencing was performed with immunoSEQ multiplex PCR; in TCRdb, only in-frame clones are kept and a portion is missing. The table has tens of thousands of clones, around 87% seen once. Sample: peripheral blood. These receptors were obtained from a man aged 35 to 55 with COVID-19, enrolled during active disease. Each CDR3 is given with its conserved first and last residue. Fields, in order: D gene, J gene, V gene, clone size, CDR3 protein, CDR3 DNA. The D gene is left open where the match is weak. Clone size is not always given. Where it is, it says once, few, many or a class for expanded clones.

>-|TRBJ1-5|TRBV5-4|-
CASSLPGQNQPQHF
TGTGCCAGCAGCTTACCGGGACAAAATCAGCCCCAGCATTTT
>TRBD2|TRBJ2-5|TRBV5-1|once
CASSLGTSGATQYF
TGCGCCAGCAGCTTGGGAACTAGCGGGGCGACCCAGTACTTC
>-|TRBJ2-6|TRBV6-5|-
CASSSRQVSGANVLTF
TGTGCCAGCAGTTCCCGACAGGTCTCTGGGGCCAACGTCCTGACTTTC
>TRBD1|TRBJ2-5|TRBV5-5|-
CASSIGQGLVETQYF
TGTGCCAGCAGCATCGGACAGGGTTTAGTAGAGACCCAGTACTTC
>TRBD2|TRBJ2-2|TRBV2|-
CASRDPGTSGRNGELFF
TGTGCCAGCAGGGACCCCGGGACTAGCGGGAGGAACGGGGAGCTGTTTTTT
>-|TRBJ1-2|TRBV25-1|-
CASSLNPRLYGYTF
TGTGCCAGCAGCCTGAACCCGCGGCTATATGGCTACACCTTC
>TRBD1|TRBJ2-4|TRBV10-3|-
CAISDSNRGREAKNIQYF
TGTGCCATCAGTGATTCCAACAGGGGGCGGGAGGCCAAAAACATTCAGTACTTC
>TRBD2|TRBJ2-1|TRBV6-5|-
CASRSGRAGPRQFF
TGTGCCAGCAGAAGCGGGAGGGCCGGTCCGCGGCAGTTCTTC
>TRBD1|TRBJ1-2|TRBV2|-
CASSETGDYYTF
TGTGCCAGCAGCGAAACAGGGGATTACTACACCTTC
>-|TRBJ2-3|TRBV10-3|-
CAIKDSTTDTQYF
TGTGCCATCAAGGACAGTACCACAGATACGCAGTATTTT
>-|TRBJ2-1|TRBV12-5|-
CASGSPIRGDEQFF
TGTGCTAGTGGTTCCCCCATCAGGGGCGATGAGCAGTTCTTC
>-|TRBJ2-7|TRBV7-9|-
CASSPLGALEVGEQYF
TGTGCCAGCAGCCCCCTGGGGGCCCTCGAAGTCGGTGAGCAGTACTTC
>-|TRBJ2-7|TRBV6-2/TRBV6-3|-
CASSYGGTYEQYF
TGTGCCAGCAGTTACGGGGGGACCTACGAGCAGTACTTC
>-|TRBJ1-1|TRBV9|-
CASSVGTATPEAFF
TGTGCCAGCAGCGTAGGGACAGCAACCCCTGAAGCTTTCTTT
>TRBD2|TRBJ2-2|TRBV7-9|-
CASSPSGRAGTGELFF
TGTGCCAGCAGCCCATCTGGGAGGGCAGGCACCGGGGAGCTGTTTTTT
>TRBD1|TRBJ1-4|TRBV19|-
CASSPRTGGGEKLFF
TGTGCCAGTAGTCCAAGGACAGGGGGAGGTGAAAAACTGTTTTTT
>-|TRBJ2-1|TRBV7-3|-
CASSDPGSYNEQFF
TGTGCCAGCAGCGACCCAGGCTCCTACAATGAGCAGTTCTTC
>-|TRBJ2-5|TRBV6-1|-
CASSALRRGPQETQYF
TGTGCCAGCAGTGCCCTCCGGCGGGGGCCCCAAGAGACCCAGTACTTC
>TRBD2|TRBJ2-7|TRBV4-1|-
CASSQDLAGAYEQYF
TGCGCCAGCAGCCAAGATCTAGCGGGAGCCTACGAGCAGTACTTC
>TRBD1|TRBJ1-1|TRBV5-4|few
CASSRGQELNTEAFF
TGTGCCAGCAGCAGGGGACAGGAGCTTAACACTGAAGCTTTCTTT
>-|TRBJ2-7|TRBV19|-
CATQDNSYEQYF
TGTGCCACCCAAGACAACTCCTACGAGCAGTACTTC
>-|TRBJ1-1|TRBV5-5|-
CASSLAGLDTEAFF
TGTGCCAGCAGCTTGGCGGGGTTGGACACTGAAGCTTTCTTT
>-|TRBJ2-7|TRBV10-3|-
CAIRRDLSSYEQYF
TGTGCCATCAGGCGGGACTTAAGCTCCTACGAGCAGTACTTC
>-|TRBJ1-6|TRBV28|-
CASSYGGNSPLHF
TGTGCCAGCAGTTACGGGGGAAATTCACCCCTCCACTTT
>-|TRBJ2-7|TRBV29-1|-
CSVEDVQGYEQYF
TGCAGCGTTGAAGACGTTCAGGGGTACGAGCAGTACTTC
>-|TRBJ2-3|TRBV12-5|-
CASGTGQRTTDTQYF
TGTGCTAGTGGCACCGGACAGCGTACAACAGATACGCAGTATTTT
>TRBD1|TRBJ2-7|TRBV10-3|-
CAISVGAGTGDSYEQYF
TGTGCCATCAGTGTTGGGGCCGGGACAGGGGATTCCTACGAGCAGTACTTC
>-|TRBJ2-7|TRBV21-1|-
CASSARDSCHEQYF
TGTGCCAGCAGCGCAAGGGACTCGTGCCACGAGCAGTACTTC
>-|TRBJ1-5|TRBV12-5|-
CASAPELGNQPQHF
TGTGCTAGTGCCCCCGAACTAGGCAATCAGCCCCAGCATTTT
>TRBD2|TRBJ2-1|TRBV7-9|-
CASSRRTSGSAEQFF
TGTGCCAGCAGCCGACGGACTAGCGGGAGTGCTGAGCAGTTCTTC
>TRBD1|TRBJ2-5|TRBV18|-
CASSKEEGQQETQYF
TGTGCCAGCTCAAAGGAAGAGGGACAGCAAGAGACCCAGTACTTC
>-|TRBJ2-3|TRBV29-1|-
CSGIASVGPTDTQYF
TGCAGCGGAATTGCTAGCGTTGGCCCCACAGATACGCAGTATTTT
>-|TRBJ2-7|TRBV2|few
CASSAGTRSYEQYF
TGTGCCAGCAGCGCAGGGACTCGTTCCTACGAGCAGTACTTC
>TRBD1|TRBJ1-2|TRBV7-9|-
CASSLWDSINYGYTF
TGTGCCAGCAGCCTGTGGGACAGCATTAACTATGGCTACACCTTC
>-|TRBJ2-1|TRBV10-3|once
CAISEPLARDSYNEQFF
TGTGCCATCAGTGAACCTCTAGCGAGGGATTCCTACAATGAGCAGTTCTTC
>TRBD1|TRBJ2-7|TRBV7-9|-
CASSRDSSYEQYF
TGTGCCAGCAGCCGGGACAGCTCCTACGAGCAGTACTTC
>-|TRBJ2-5|TRBV13|-
CASSLRIPGGVPETQYF
TGTGCCAGCAGCTTAAGGATACCCGGGGGAGTACCGGAGACCCAGTACTTC
>-|TRBJ2-1|TRBV18|-
CASSPGTQYNEQFF
TGTGCCAGCTCACCTGGGACACAGTACAATGAGCAGTTCTTC
>TRBD1|TRBJ2-7|TRBV14|-
CASSQAEHPWTGHYEQYF
TGTGCCAGCAGCCAAGCCGAACACCCTTGGACAGGCCACTACGAGCAGTACTTC
>TRBD1|TRBJ1-5|TRBV6-5|-
CASSLTGALSNQPQHF
TGTGCCAGCAGTTTGACAGGGGCCCTTTCCAATCAGCCCCAGCATTTT
>TRBD1|TRBJ1-5|TRBV28|-
CASSRDRTVQPQHF
TGTGCCAGCAGCCGGGACAGGACCGTGCAGCCCCAGCATTTT
>-|TRBJ1-6|TRBV12-2|-
CASRLETRDREGYNSPLHF
TGTGCAAGTCGCTTAGAAACCCGGGACAGGGAGGGTTATAATTCACCCCTCCACTTT
>TRBD2|TRBJ2-3|TRBV27|-
CASRVAGALRGTDTQYF
TGTGCCAGCAGAGTAGCGGGAGCCCTTAGGGGCACAGATACGCAGTATTTT
>-|TRBJ1-4|TRBV25-1|-
CASSAVRRSTNEKLFF
TGTGCCAGCAGTGCAGTTAGGAGGTCAACTAATGAAAAACTGTTTTTT
>-|TRBJ1-5|TRBV28|-
CASSLLGNSNQPQHF
TGTGCCAGCAGTTTATTGGGCAATAGCAATCAGCCCCAGCATTTT
>TRBD2|TRBJ2-7|TRBV5-1|-
CASSLDSGGVYEQYF
TGCGCCAGCAGCTTGGACAGCGGGGGGGTCTACGAGCAGTACTTC
>TRBD1|TRBJ1-3|TRBV11-2|-
CASSLGQGWFGSGNTIYF
TGTGCCAGCAGCTTGGGACAGGGGTGGTTCGGATCGGGAAACACCATATATTTT
>-|TRBJ2-7|TRBV30|-
CAWGRVSEQYF
TGTGCCTGGGGCCGGGTGAGCGAGCAGTACTTC
>TRBD2|TRBJ2-3|TRBV28|-
CASPPTSGRTDTQYF
TGTGCCAGCCCCCCGACTAGCGGGAGAACAGATACGCAGTATTTT